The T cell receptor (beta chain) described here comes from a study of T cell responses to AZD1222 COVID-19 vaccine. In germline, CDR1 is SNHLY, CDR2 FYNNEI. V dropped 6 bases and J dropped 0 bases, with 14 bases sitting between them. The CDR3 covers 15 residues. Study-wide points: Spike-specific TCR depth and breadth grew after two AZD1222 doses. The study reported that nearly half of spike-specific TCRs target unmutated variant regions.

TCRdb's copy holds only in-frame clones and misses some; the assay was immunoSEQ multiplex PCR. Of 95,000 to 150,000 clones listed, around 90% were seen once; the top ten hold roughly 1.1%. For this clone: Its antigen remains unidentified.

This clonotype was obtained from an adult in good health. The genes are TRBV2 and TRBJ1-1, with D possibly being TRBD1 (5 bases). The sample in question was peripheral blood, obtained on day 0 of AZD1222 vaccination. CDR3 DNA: TGTGCCAGCAGAGACTCCGGGACGGTGAACACTGAAGCTTTCTTT. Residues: CASRDSGTVNTEAFF. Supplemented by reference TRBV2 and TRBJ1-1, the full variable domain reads EPEVTQTPSHQVTQMGQEVILRCVPISNHLYFYWYRQILGQKVEFLVSFYNNEISEKSEIFDDQFSVERPDGSNFTLKIRSTKLEDSAMYFCASRDSGTVNTEAFFGQGTRLTVV.